A selection of T cell receptor beta chains follows, all from one sample in a study of blood T cell repertoires in COVID-19. Generated by immunoSEQ multiplex PCR, the TCRdb table keeps only in-frame clones and is missing some. The sample records about 270,000 clones, more than 75% being singletons. Source material: peripheral blood. Receptor source: a woman between 50 and 59 years old with acute or convalescent COVID-19. Both conserved end residues are part of each CDR3. D genes are given only for firm matches. Only some rows state a clone size, as once, few, many or a class for expanded clones.

v_call,j_call,clone_size,d_call,cdr3_aa,cdr3_nt
TRBV6-2/TRBV6-3,TRBJ1-1,-,-,CASSSGAGRGSNTEAFF,TGTGCCAGCAGCTCCGGTGCGGGGCGGGGGTCGAACACTGAAGCTTTCTTT
TRBV3-1/TRBV3-2,TRBJ2-1,-,TRBD2,CASSQENSGDNEQFF,TGTGCCAGCAGCCAAGAAAATAGCGGGGACAATGAGCAGTTCTTC
TRBV18,TRBJ1-1,-,TRBD1,CATTLGTANTEAFF,TGTGCCACCACCTTGGGGACAGCGAACACTGAAGCTTTCTTT
TRBV6-5,TRBJ1-1,-,TRBD1,CASSLMGQGNTEAFF,TGTGCCAGCAGTCTAATGGGACAGGGAAACACTGAAGCTTTCTTT
TRBV19,TRBJ2-3,-,TRBD2,CASKTSAPSTDTQYF,TGTGCCAGTAAGACTAGCGCGCCTAGCACAGATACGCAGTATTTT
TRBV7-2,TRBJ2-7,-,TRBD2,CASSRTSGSYEQYF,TGTGCCAGCAGCCGGACTAGCGGTTCCTACGAGCAGTACTTC
TRBV27,TRBJ1-5,-,-,CASSLSPRGNQPQHF,TGTGCCAGCAGCTTATCTCCCCGGGGCAATCAGCCCCAGCATTTT
TRBV5-1,TRBJ1-1,-,TRBD1,CASSTGTGETEAFF,TGCGCCAGCAGCACCGGGACAGGGGAGACTGAAGCTTTCTTT
TRBV6-6,TRBJ2-7,-,TRBD1,CASSYGPGGYEQYF,TGTGCCAGCAGTTACGGCCCAGGGGGCTACGAGCAGTACTTC
TRBV7-2,TRBJ2-2,few,-,CASSPAPRYPTGELFF,TGTGCCAGCAGCCCCGCCCCCCGCTACCCCACCGGGGAGCTGTTTTTT
TRBV12-3/TRBV12-4,TRBJ1-5,-,-,CASSFGRNQPQHF,TGTGCCAGCAGTTTCGGGAGAAATCAGCCCCAGCATTTT
TRBV29-1,TRBJ2-3,-,TRBD2,CSVDIGGRVQDF,TGCAGCGTTGATATTGGCGGGAGGGTCCAGGATTTT
TRBV10-3,TRBJ2-2,-,TRBD2,CAISAETPGLAGGSATGELFF,TGTGCCATCAGTGCAGAGACGCCGGGACTAGCGGGAGGTTCGGCCACCGGGGAGCTGTTTTTT
TRBV3-1/TRBV3-2,TRBJ1-1,-,-,CASRPRGSPNTEAFF,TGTGCCAGCAGACCAAGGGGGAGTCCGAACACTGAAGCTTTCTTT
TRBV10-1,TRBJ2-2,once,TRBD2,CASPSSGRPSFNTGELFF,TGCGCCAGCCCCAGTAGCGGGAGGCCCTCCTTTAACACCGGGGAGCTGTTTTTT
TRBV5-1,TRBJ2-7,-,TRBD1,CASSSGTANNYEQYF,TGCGCCAGCAGCTCCGGGACAGCGAACAACTACGAGCAGTACTTC
TRBV3-1/TRBV3-2,TRBJ1-2,few,TRBD1,CASSQKGTVRANYGYTF,TGTGCCAGCAGCCAAAAGGGGACAGTACGAGCTAACTATGGCTACACCTTC
TRBV6-1,TRBJ1-4,-,-,CASSEARILSEKLFF,TGTGCCAGCAGTGAAGCTAGGATCCTTAGCGAAAAACTGTTTTTT
TRBV5-1,TRBJ1-6,-,-,CASSYGSDSYNSPLHF,TGCGCCAGCAGCTACGGGAGTGACTCCTATAATTCACCCCTCCACTTT
TRBV2,TRBJ1-1,-,-,CASDGRGTMNTEAFF,TGTGCCAGCGACGGGAGGGGGACTATGAACACTGAAGCTTTCTTT
TRBV27,TRBJ1-2,-,TRBD1,CASSSQGGHYGYTF,TGTGCCAGCAGTTCACAGGGGGGTCACTATGGCTACACCTTC
TRBV6-2/TRBV6-3,TRBJ1-2,-,TRBD1,CASSSRRGQTYGYTF,TGTGCCAGCAGTTCGCGCAGGGGGCAGACCTATGGCTACACCTTC
TRBV28,TRBJ1-2,few,-,CASSLGGLGLYTF,TGTGCCAGCAGTTTAGGAGGGCTAGGACTCTACACCTTC
TRBV7-2,TRBJ2-7,-,-,CASSLAWQGTSEQYF,TGTGCCAGCAGCCTAGCGTGGCAGGGGACCAGCGAGCAGTACTTC
TRBV27,TRBJ1-5,-,-,CASSLGQGQPQHF,TGTGCCAGCAGTTTAGGGCAGGGCCAGCCCCAGCATTTT
TRBV24-1,TRBJ2-4,once,TRBD2,CATSEGGGTTKNIQYF,TGTGCCACCAGTGAGGGCGGGGGTACTACCAAAAACATTCAGTACTTC
TRBV3-1/TRBV3-2,TRBJ1-4,-,-,CASSTPGQGEKLFF,TGTGCCAGCAGCACTCCGGGACAAGGTGAAAAACTGTTTTTT
TRBV11-2,TRBJ1-1,-,-,CASSSIGGGTEAFF,TGTGCCAGCAGCTCCATCGGGGGGGGCACTGAAGCTTTCTTT
TRBV28,TRBJ2-7,-,-,CASSGTIEPYYTYEQYF,TGTGCCAGCAGTGGCACTATTGAGCCTTATTATACCTACGAGCAGTACTTC
TRBV30,TRBJ1-1,once,TRBD1,CAWSPFISQGARTEAFF,TGTGCCTGGAGTCCATTCATAAGCCAGGGGGCGCGGACTGAAGCTTTCTTT
TRBV7-9,TRBJ2-7,-,TRBD2,CASSLTSGRDHEQYF,TGTGCCAGCAGCTTAACTAGCGGGAGAGATCACGAGCAGTACTTC
TRBV5-1,TRBJ2-7,-,TRBD1,CASSLGLGQGYEQYF,TGCGCCAGCAGCTTGGGATTGGGACAGGGGTACGAGCAGTACTTC
TRBV21-1,TRBJ2-3,-,-,CASSTQGVPTDTQYF,TGTGCCAGCAGCACCCAGGGGGTACCCACAGATACGCAGTATTTT
TRBV18,TRBJ1-5,-,-,CASSTLTGNQPQHF,TGTGCCAGCTCTACCCTTACAGGGAATCAGCCCCAGCATTTT
TRBV3-1/TRBV3-2,TRBJ1-2,-,TRBD1,CASSQGTGGEGYTF,TGTGCCAGCAGCCAAGGAACAGGGGGTGAAGGCTACACCTTC
TRBV4-1,TRBJ2-1,once,TRBD2,CASSHAVGLADYNEQFF,TGCGCCAGCAGCCACGCAGTAGGACTAGCGGACTACAATGAGCAGTTCTTC
TRBV19,TRBJ1-1,-,TRBD1,CASSPRTGGTEAFF,TGTGCCAGTAGTCCACGGACAGGGGGCACTGAAGCTTTCTTT
TRBV21-1,TRBJ2-7,-,-,CATWVPTGGGLSSYEQYF,TGTGCCACCTGGGTACCGACAGGGGGCGGATTGAGCTCCTACGAGCAGTACTTC
TRBV10-3,TRBJ2-2,-,TRBD2,CAISEPPGLAGIERELFF,TGTGCCATCAGTGAGCCACCGGGACTAGCGGGAATTGAGAGGGAGCTGTTTTTT
TRBV4-2,TRBJ2-3,once,-,CASSQHPDRTLARADTQYF,TGTGCCAGCAGCCAACATCCCGATCGGACCTTGGCGAGGGCGGATACGCAGTATTTT
TRBV5-1,TRBJ1-1,-,TRBD1,CASISGQGARNTEAFF,TGCGCCAGCATTTCGGGACAGGGGGCAAGGAACACTGAAGCTTTCTTT
TRBV24-1,TRBJ1-5,-,TRBD1,CATSDPTGGEPQHF,TGTGCCACCAGTGATCCGACAGGGGGCGAGCCCCAGCATTTT
TRBV18,TRBJ2-7,-,TRBD2,CASSSSGRAYEQYF,TGTGCCAGCTCATCTAGCGGGAGGGCCTACGAGCAGTACTTC
TRBV5-1,TRBJ1-1,-,-,CASSVGHTNTEAFF,TGCGCCAGCAGCGTGGGACATACGAACACTGAAGCTTTCTTT
TRBV30,TRBJ2-2,-,-,CAWITPGIDTGELFF,TGTGCCTGGATTACACCGGGGATAGACACCGGGGAGCTGTTTTTT
TRBV9,TRBJ2-5,-,TRBD2,CASSNPGTSGSLETQYF,TGTGCCAGCAGCAACCCCGGGACTAGCGGGAGTTTAGAGACCCAGTACTTC
TRBV7-7,TRBJ2-3,-,-,CASSPRILDTQYF,TGTGCTAGCAGCCCTAGAATACTCGATACGCAGTATTTT
TRBV5-1,TRBJ2-1,-,TRBD2,CASSYQTGTSGDYNEQFF,TGCGCCAGCAGCTACCAAACTGGGACTAGCGGAGACTACAATGAGCAGTTCTTC
TRBV28,TRBJ2-7,-,-,CASSYYRVNEQYF,TGTGCCAGCAGTTATTACAGGGTAAACGAGCAGTACTTC
TRBV5-6,TRBJ1-2,-,-,CASSPTGGGNYGYTF,TGTGCCAGCAGCCCCACGGGCGGGGGTAACTATGGCTACACCTTC
TRBV5-5,TRBJ1-2,once,TRBD1,CASSSSRGRGYGYTF,TGTGCCAGCAGCTCATCCAGGGGGCGCGGCTATGGCTACACCTTC
TRBV12-3/TRBV12-4,TRBJ2-7,-,-,CASSFTRVEQYF,TGTGCCAGCAGTTTCACGAGGGTCGAGCAGTACTTC
TRBV5-5,TRBJ2-2,-,-,CASSRTLQIGELFF,TGTGCCAGCAGCCGGACACTTCAGATCGGGGAGCTGTTTTTT
TRBV19,TRBJ1-2,once,TRBD1,CASSLDRGHNYGYTF,TGTGCCAGTAGCCTTGACAGGGGGCATAACTATGGCTACACCTTC